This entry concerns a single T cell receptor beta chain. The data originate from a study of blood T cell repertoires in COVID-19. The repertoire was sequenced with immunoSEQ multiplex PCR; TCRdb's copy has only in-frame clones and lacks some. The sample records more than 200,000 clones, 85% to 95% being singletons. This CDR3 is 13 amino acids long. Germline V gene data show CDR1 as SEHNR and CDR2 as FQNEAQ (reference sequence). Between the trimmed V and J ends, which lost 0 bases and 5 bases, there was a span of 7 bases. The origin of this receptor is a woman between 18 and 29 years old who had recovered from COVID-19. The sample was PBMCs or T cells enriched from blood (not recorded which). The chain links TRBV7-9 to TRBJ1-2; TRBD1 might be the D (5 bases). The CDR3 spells CASSLAQGYGYTF. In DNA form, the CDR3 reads TGTGCCAGCAGCTTAGCCCAGGGATATGGCTACACCTTC.